Each of the 9 T cell receptor beta chains below was sequenced from the same sample in a study of blood T cells in healthy people across ages (dated by TCRdb to the mid-2010s). The method was 5' RACE. Instrument on record: Illumina HiSeq 2500. A second PCR of roughly 6 to 11 cycles was run with a J-beta primer mix and a sample-barcoded 5' primer. TCRdb reanalyzed the raw reads on its own, using fastp at Q25 for trimming and MiXCR for clone calling, and kept in-frame beta chains. When rows share a CDR3 protein, they turn into one entry using the most common DNA and genes. This sample lists about 720,000 distinct CDR3 sequences; 20% to 25% were detected once. Together, the top ten hold less than 25% of the sample. Material for sequencing was blood. These receptors all stem from a man in his 70s in good health.

The J gene is TRBJ1-1, the V gene TRBV25-1, with 12 bases fitting TRBD1. Trimming removed 6 bases from V and 4 bases from J; junction bases left unmatched: 12. Germline assignment: CDR1 MGHDK and CDR2 SYGVNS. The CDR3 is 17 residues long. This CDR3 reads CASSHSPGQGAFTEAFF. In nucleotides, the CDR3 is TGTGCCAGCAGCCACAGCCCGGGACAGGGGGCGTTCACTGAAGCTTTCTTT.

In this sample, this clonotype turned up a few times. The chain recombines TRBV24-1 with TRBJ1-5; D is uncertain. The CDR3 is made up of 15 amino acids. Trimming shortened V by 4 bases and J by 3 bases, and 12 bases separated the two germline ends. The V gene's germline CDR1 is KGHDR and CDR2 SFDVKD. CDR3 DNA sequence: TGTGCCACCAGTGACCGAAACGTGGACAATCAGCCCCAGCATTTT. The encoded protein is CATSDRNVDNQPQHF.

The table lists this clonotype with a few counts. The CDR3 DNA reads TGTGCCAGCTCCATGCCGGGACTTTCTAATCAGCCCCAGCATTTT. Protein product: CASSMPGLSNQPQHF. This rearrangement joins TRBV21-1 to TRBJ1-5. TRBV21-1 is termed a pseudogene. This CDR3 region has 15 residues.

This clonotype showed up just a few times. The chain is built from TRBV20-1 and TRBJ2-5, with TRBD1 matching over 7 bases. Matching the DNA end better, TRBJ2-7 makes the J call doubtful. Germline V CDR1 and CDR2: DFQATT, SNEGSKA (reference sequence). The CDR3 spans 14 residues. The CDR3 DNA reads TGCAGTGCTAAGCCTACAGGGGACTCCTACGAGCAGTACTTC. Residues: CSAKPTGDSYEQYF.

The V call is TRBV5-1, the J call TRBJ1-1; D unresolved. Trimming removed 0 bases from V and 2 bases from J, with 5 bases in between. This CDR3 contains 13 residues. Looked up from germline, CDR1 is SGHRS and CDR2 is YFSETQ. The DNA for the CDR3 is TGCGCCAGCAGCTTGGCGGACAACACTGAAGCTTTCTTT. It codes for CASSLADNTEAFF.

This clonotype has just a few counts. The chain joins TRBV14 to TRBJ2-2; possibly TRBD2 for D (5 bases). The CDR3 consists of 13 residues. Trimming stripped 1 base from V and 6 bases from J, with 6 bases between. The germline V gene has CDR1 SGHDN and CDR2 FVKESK. CDR3 protein: CASSQVRAGELFF. As DNA, the CDR3 is TGTGCCAGCAGCCAAGTGAGGGCCGGGGAGCTGTTTTTT.

This clonotype was detected ten times or more. V usage is TRBV2 and J usage is TRBJ2-1, with 10 bases lining up with TRBD2. The germline CDR1 and CDR2 sequences are SNHLY and FYNNEI. This CDR3 region has 14 residues. Germline trimming cut 1 base from V and 11 bases from J; bases unmatched to any gene: 5. The CDR3 DNA sequence: TGTGCCAGCAGTGAAGGACTAGCGGGCCTAAAGCAGTTCTTC. Translation: CASSEGLAGLKQFF.

CDR3 nucleotides: TGTGCCATCAGTGCCGGGACCACCGGCACTGAAGCTTTCTTT. It specifies CAISAGTTGTEAFF. The chain combines TRBV10-3 with TRBJ1-1; perhaps TRBD1 as D (5 bases). The CDR3 is 14 amino acids. Trimming left V 4 bases short and J 4 bases short, with 13 bases between. Germline loops: CDR1 ENHRY, CDR2 SYGVKD.

The chain carries TRBV9 and TRBJ2-3; D gene uncertain. Germline V gives CDR1 SGDLS, CDR2 YYNGEE. The CDR3 sequence is 13 residues long. Trimming removed 0 bases at V and 5 bases at J, with 7 bases between. This CDR3 reads CASSVDHLDTQYF. The CDR3 region has the DNA TGTGCCAGCAGCGTAGACCATTTAGATACGCAGTATTTT.